A single sample gave rise to the 9 T cell receptor beta chains below, sequenced in a study of blood T cell repertoires in COVID-19. Here immunoSEQ multiplex PCR was the method, and the copy in TCRdb shows in-frame clones only, minus some. Among some 300,000 clones listed, about 82% were seen once. Sample: peripheral blood. These receptors were collected from a woman aged 45 to 65 with active or convalescent COVID-19.

This CDR3 is CASSIQNTGELFF. The CDR3 nucleotides are TGTGCCAGTAGTATACAGAACACCGGGGAGCTGTTTTTT. V usage is TRBV19 and J usage is TRBJ2-2; D not resolved. V gave up 2 bases and J gave up 1 base, with 2 bases separating them. CDR3 length equals 13 residues. Germline CDR1 and CDR2: LNHDA and SQIVND (reference sequence).

The table lists this clone with a count of one. This sequence joins TRBV7-3 and TRBJ2-1, with D uncertain. CDR3 length equals 13 residues. Trimming stripped 3 bases from V and 5 bases from J, with 8 bases between. The germline gives CDR1 SGHTA, CDR2 FQGTGA. CDR3 in DNA: TGTGCCAGCAGCTTTGGAGAACACAATGAGCAGTTCTTC. The encoded protein is CASSFGEHNEQFF.

V and J are TRBV28 and TRBJ1-3; D gene ambiguous. V was trimmed by 2 bases and J by 2 bases, leaving 16 bases between them. Germline V gives CDR1 MDHEN, CDR2 SYDVKM. This CDR3 is 17 amino acids long. In DNA form, the CDR3 reads TGTGCCAGCAGTTTACGGTTGAGGGTAATGACTGGAAACACCATATATTTT. It yields the protein CASSLRLRVMTGNTIYF.

The gene calls are TRBV9 and TRBJ2-1, with D unclear. The CDR3 extends over 18 amino acids. Germline V gene data show CDR1 as SGDLS and CDR2 as YYNGEE. The V end lost 3 bases, the J end lost 1 base, and 20 bases lay between the germline ends. The CDR3 here is CASSASSQSPESYNEQFF. For the CDR3, the DNA is TGTGCCAGCAGCGCGAGTTCACAGTCCCCTGAGTCCTACAATGAGCAGTTCTTC.

The rearrangement uses TRBV30 and TRBJ2-3, with 10 positions matching TRBD2. V shed 0 bases, J shed 4 bases, and the junction held 4 bases outside the gene matches. The CDR3 spans 15 residues. Germline CDR1 GTSNPN, CDR2 SVGIG (reference sequence). The CDR3 protein is CAWSVQAGGADTQYF. CDR3 in DNA: TGTGCCTGGAGTGTTCAAGCGGGAGGGGCAGATACGCAGTATTTT.

As DNA, the CDR3 is TGTGCCAGCAGTATAGACAGGGGAAACATTCAGTACTTC. This codes for CASSIDRGNIQYF. The chain employs TRBV27 and TRBJ2-4; TRBD1 matches 8 bases. CDR3 length equals 13 residues. Germline loops: CDR1 MNHEY, CDR2 SMNVEV (reference sequence). Trimming removed 5 bases from V and 6 bases from J; junction bases left unmatched: 3.

The V call is TRBV5-1, the J call TRBJ2-1; TRBD2 aligns across 7 bases. CDR1 and CDR2 from the germline V gene are SGHRS and YFSETQ. The trim removed 0 bases at V and 4 bases at J, leaving 4 bases unmatched. The CDR3 consists of 15 residues. CDR3 sequence reads: CASSLGGRSYNEQFF. The CDR3 DNA reads as TGCGCCAGCAGCTTGGGCGGGAGATCTTACAATGAGCAGTTCTTC.

The chain links TRBV10-3 to TRBJ1-1; 8 nucleotides agree with TRBD1. Germline V CDR1 and CDR2: ENHRY, SYGVKD. After removal of 11 bases from V and 5 bases from J, the junction contained 7 bases not matched to a gene. The CDR3 has 12 amino acids. The CDR3 is CAATGERTEAFF. The CDR3 DNA reads TGTGCCGCGACAGGGGAGCGGACTGAAGCTTTCTTT.

The chain employs TRBV3-1 (or the pseudogene TRBV3-2) and TRBJ2-1; D remains ambiguous. V was clipped by 1 base and J by 7 bases, with 8 bases between them. Germline V gene lookup returns CDR1 LGHDT and CDR2 YNNKEL (reference sequence). The CDR3 has 13 residues. CDR3 sequence reads: CASSQVSGNEQFF. The CDR3 DNA reads as TGTGCCAGCAGCCAAGTATCCGGGAATGAGCAGTTCTTC.